The T cell receptor (beta chain) under discussion was sequenced for a study of cytomegalovirus exposure and HLA in healthy donors. The PCR used 60 Vbeta and 13 Jbeta primers. Data came from immunoSEQ multiplex PCR; TCRdb stores just in-frame clones and leaves some out. The data hold roughly 160,000 clones, with 85% observed a single time. Germline V CDR1 and CDR2: MRHNA, SNTAGT. V lost 0 bases, J lost 8 bases, and 4 bases lay in between. The CDR3 sequence is 11 residues long. Note on this clone: What it binds is unknown.

Study-level results: In a later analysis, TCR beta V- and J-gene trimming was associated with a missense DCLRE1C variant. As a later analysis revealed, the rate of TCR association differed by HLA locus, with DRB1 most and HLA-C fewest.

The sequence was obtained from a boy aged 2 to 10 in good health and CMV-seronegative. The sample was PBMCs. The chain uses TRBV6-4 and TRBJ1-2; D is unresolved. The CDR3 DNA is TGTGCCAGCAGTGACTCACGGGGCTACACCTTC. This translates into CASSDSRGYTF.